This T cell receptor (beta chain) came from a study of identical twins. The CDR3 totals 16 residues. The junction had 7 bases not matched to a gene; V was cut back by 5 bases and J by 0 bases. The germline gives CDR1 SGHVS, CDR2 FQNEAQ. TCRdb re-derived calls from the 5' RACE reads in MiXCR, one entry per CDR3 protein. Seen here are about 340,000 distinct CDR3 sequences, more than 9% observed once, and the top ten hold 7.2%. Study conclusions and caveats: Invariant cells of the MAIT and iNKT types might have partly distorted the zero-insertion analyses. In monozygotic twins, models underestimated the sharing of out-of-frame TCR alpha.

Points on this clonotype: The antigen is not known.

These data were likewise used in another study, on yellow fever vaccine responses in identical twins.

The chain recombines TRBV7-8 with TRBJ2-7, with 10 nucleotides matching TRBD2. The sample comprised CD8+ T cells sorted from blood. This TCR was sampled from a woman between 18 and 30 years old in good health. The CDR3 sequence: CASSPLAGGSSYEQYF. CDR3 nucleotides: TGTGCCAGCAGCCCTTTAGCGGGAGGCTCCTCCTACGAGCAGTACTTC.